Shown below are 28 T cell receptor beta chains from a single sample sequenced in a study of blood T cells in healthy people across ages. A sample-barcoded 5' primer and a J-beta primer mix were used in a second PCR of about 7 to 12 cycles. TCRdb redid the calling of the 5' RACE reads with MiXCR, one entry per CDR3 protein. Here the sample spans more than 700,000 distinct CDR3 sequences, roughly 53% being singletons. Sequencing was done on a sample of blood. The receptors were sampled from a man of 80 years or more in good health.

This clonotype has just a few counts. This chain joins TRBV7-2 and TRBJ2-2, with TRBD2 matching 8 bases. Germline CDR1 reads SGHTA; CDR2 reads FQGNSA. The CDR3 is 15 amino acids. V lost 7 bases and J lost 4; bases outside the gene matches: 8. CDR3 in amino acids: CASTTKAGVTGELFF. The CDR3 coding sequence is TGTGCCAGCACCACCAAAGCGGGAGTCACCGGGGAGCTGTTTTTT.

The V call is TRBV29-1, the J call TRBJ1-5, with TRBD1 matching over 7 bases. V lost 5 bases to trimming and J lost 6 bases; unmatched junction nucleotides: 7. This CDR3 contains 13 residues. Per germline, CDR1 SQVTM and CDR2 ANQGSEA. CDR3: CSVTDRESQPQHF. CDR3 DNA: TGCAGCGTTACCGACAGGGAGAGTCAGCCCCAGCATTTT.

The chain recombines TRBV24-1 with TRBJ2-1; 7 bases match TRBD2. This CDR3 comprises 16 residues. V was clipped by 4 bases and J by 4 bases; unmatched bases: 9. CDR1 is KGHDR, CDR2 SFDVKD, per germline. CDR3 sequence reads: CATSERAGILYNEQFF. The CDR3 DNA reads TGTGCCACCAGTGAACGAGCGGGGATTCTTTACAATGAGCAGTTCTTC.

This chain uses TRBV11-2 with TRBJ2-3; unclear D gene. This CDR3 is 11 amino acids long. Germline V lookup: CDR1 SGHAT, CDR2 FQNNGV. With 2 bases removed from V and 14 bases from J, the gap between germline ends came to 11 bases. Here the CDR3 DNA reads TGTGCCAGCAGCTTAAACGGATACACGTATTTT. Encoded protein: CASSLNGYTYF.

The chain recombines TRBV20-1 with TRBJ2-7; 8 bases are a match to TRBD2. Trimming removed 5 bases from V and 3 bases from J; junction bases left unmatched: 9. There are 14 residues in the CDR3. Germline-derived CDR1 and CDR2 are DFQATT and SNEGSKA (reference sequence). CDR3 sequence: CSAPRTSQSYEQYF. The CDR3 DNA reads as TGCAGTGCTCCGCGGACTAGCCAGAGCTACGAGCAGTACTTC.

The CDR3 region is CASSPDRGNTDTQYF. The CDR3 DNA follows: TGTGCCAGCAGCCCGGACAGGGGAAACACAGATACGCAGTATTTT. This chain joins TRBV7-2 and TRBJ2-3; 9 bases align to TRBD1. Trimming removed 5 bases from V and 2 bases from J; junction bases left unmatched: 5. The CDR3 loop spans 15 amino acids. The germline gives CDR1 SGHTA, CDR2 FQGNSA.

CDR3 residues: CASSLAYGGADTGELFF. Written as DNA, the CDR3 is TGTGCCAGCAGTCTCGCATACGGGGGGGCTGACACCGGGGAGCTGTTTTTT. The V call is TRBV6-1, the J call TRBJ2-2; 8 nucleotides match TRBD2. The junction had 11 bases not matched to a gene; V was cut back by 5 bases and J by 3 bases. The CDR3 is made up of 17 amino acids. Germline values: CDR1 MNHNS, CDR2 SASEGT.

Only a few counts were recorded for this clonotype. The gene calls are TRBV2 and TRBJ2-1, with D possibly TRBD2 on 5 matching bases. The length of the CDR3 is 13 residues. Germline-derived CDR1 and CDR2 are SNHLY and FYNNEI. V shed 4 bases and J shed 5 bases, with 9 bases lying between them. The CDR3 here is CASSADLNNEQFF. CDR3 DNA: TGTGCCAGCAGTGCGGACTTGAACAATGAGCAGTTCTTC.

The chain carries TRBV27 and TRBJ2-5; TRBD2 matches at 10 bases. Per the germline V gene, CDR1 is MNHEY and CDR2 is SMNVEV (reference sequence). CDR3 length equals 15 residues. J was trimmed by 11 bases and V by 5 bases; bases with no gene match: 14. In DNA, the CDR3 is TGTGCCAGCAGTCAGCCGGGACTAGCGACCGATGAGCAGTACTTC. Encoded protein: CASSQPGLATDEQYF.

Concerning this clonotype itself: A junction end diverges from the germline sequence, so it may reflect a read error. CDR3 sequence reads: CARSQGAGYEKLFF. DNA of the CDR3: TGTGCCCGCAGCCAGGGGGCGGGGTATGAAAAACTGTTTTTT. The chain employs TRBV25-1 and TRBJ1-4; 8 nucleotides align to TRBD1. The germline V gene encodes CDR1 MGHDK and CDR2 SYGVNS. This CDR3 spans 14 amino acids.

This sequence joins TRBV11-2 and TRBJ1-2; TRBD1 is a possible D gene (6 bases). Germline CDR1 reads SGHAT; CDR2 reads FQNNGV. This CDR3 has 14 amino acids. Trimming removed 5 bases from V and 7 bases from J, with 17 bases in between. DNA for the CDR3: TGTGCCAGCAGCCGTATCTCAGGGGCACGTGGCTACACCTTC. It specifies CASSRISGARGYTF.

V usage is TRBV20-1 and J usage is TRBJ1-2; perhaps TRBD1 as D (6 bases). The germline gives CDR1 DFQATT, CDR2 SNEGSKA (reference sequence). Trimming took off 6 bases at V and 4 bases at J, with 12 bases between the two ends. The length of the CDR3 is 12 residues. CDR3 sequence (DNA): TGCAGTGCCCGGGGGACAATCTATGGCTACACCTTC. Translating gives CSARGTIYGYTF.

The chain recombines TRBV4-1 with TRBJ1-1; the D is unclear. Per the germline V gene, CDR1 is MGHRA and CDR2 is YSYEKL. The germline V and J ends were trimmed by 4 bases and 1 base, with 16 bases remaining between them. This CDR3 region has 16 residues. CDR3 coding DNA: TGCGCCAGCAGCCCCTCCCCAGGACGACAGAACACTGAAGCTTTCTTT. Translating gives CASSPSPGRQNTEAFF.

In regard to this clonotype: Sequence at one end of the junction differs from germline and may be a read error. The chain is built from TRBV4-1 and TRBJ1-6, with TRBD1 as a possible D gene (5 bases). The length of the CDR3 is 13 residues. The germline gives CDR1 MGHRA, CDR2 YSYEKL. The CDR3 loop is CASSQGVTEPPHF. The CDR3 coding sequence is TGCGCCAGCAGTCAAGGGGTCACGGAACCCCCCCACTTT.

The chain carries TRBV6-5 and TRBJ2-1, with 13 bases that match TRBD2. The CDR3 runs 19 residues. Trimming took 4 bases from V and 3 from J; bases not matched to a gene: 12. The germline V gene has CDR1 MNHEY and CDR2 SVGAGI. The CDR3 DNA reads TGTGCCAGCAGTTCTCCGGGGACTAGCGGGGTAAGGTTCTACAATGAGCAGTTCTTC. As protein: CASSSPGTSGVRFYNEQFF.

The chain's CDR3 is CASSFGPGGEQYF. CDR3 nucleotides: TGTGCCAGCAGTTTCGGGCCGGGAGGGGAGCAGTACTTC. The chain recombines TRBV12-3 or TRBV12-4 with TRBJ2-7, with 8 bases that match TRBD2. V shed 3 bases, J shed 7 bases, and the junction held 5 bases outside the gene matches. CDR3 length: 13 amino acids.

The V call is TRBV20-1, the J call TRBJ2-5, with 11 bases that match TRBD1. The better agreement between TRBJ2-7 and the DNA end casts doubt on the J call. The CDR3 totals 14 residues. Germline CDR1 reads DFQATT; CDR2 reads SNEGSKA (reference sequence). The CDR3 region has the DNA TGCAGTGCCCCCGGACAGGGGGCAAGCTACGAGCAGTACTTC. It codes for CSAPGQGASYEQYF.

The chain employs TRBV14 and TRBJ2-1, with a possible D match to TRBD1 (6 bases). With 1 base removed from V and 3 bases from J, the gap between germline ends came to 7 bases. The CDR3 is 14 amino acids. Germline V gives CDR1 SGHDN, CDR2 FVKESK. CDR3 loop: CASSQGTVYNEQFF. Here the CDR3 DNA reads TGTGCCAGCAGCCAAGGGACAGTCTACAATGAGCAGTTCTTC.

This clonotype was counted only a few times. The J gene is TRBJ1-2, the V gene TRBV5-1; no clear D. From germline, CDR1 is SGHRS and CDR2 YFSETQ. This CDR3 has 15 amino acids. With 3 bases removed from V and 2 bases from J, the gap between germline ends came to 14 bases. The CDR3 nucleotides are TGCGCCAGCAGCTCCAAGGGAAGGAACAACTATGGCTACACCTTC. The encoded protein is CASSSKGRNNYGYTF.

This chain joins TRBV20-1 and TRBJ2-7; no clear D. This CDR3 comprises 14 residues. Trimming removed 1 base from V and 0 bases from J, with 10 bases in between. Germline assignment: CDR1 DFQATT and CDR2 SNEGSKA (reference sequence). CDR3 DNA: TGCAGTGCTAGAGGTCGACGCGGCTCCTACGAGCAGTACTTC. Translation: CSARGRRGSYEQYF.

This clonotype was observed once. The chain's CDR3 is CSVGDSNQPQHF. DNA for the CDR3: TGCAGCGTTGGGGATAGCAATCAGCCCCAGCATTTT. The J gene is TRBJ1-5, the V gene TRBV29-1; D gene uncertain. Germline CDR1 SQVTM, CDR2 ANQGSEA. Trimming cost V 4 bases and J 0 bases, with 4 bases left between them. This CDR3 region has 12 residues.

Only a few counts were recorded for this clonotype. The DNA of the CDR3 is TGTGCCAGCAGTGAGTCTAGCGCCACAGATACGCAGTATTTT. Translation gives CASSESSATDTQYF. The V call is TRBV2, the J call TRBJ2-3; a weak D match, TRBD2 (6 bases). CDR3 length equals 14 residues. Trimming removed 3 bases at V and 2 bases at J, with 9 bases between. CDR1 is SNHLY, CDR2 FYNNEI, per germline.

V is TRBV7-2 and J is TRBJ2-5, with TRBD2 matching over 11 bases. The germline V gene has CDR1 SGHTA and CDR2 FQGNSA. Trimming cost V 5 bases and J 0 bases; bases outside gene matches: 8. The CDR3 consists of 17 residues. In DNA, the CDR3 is TGTGCCAGCAGCCTGCCTATAGCGGGAGGGGACCAAGAGACCCAGTACTTC. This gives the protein CASSLPIAGGDQETQYF.

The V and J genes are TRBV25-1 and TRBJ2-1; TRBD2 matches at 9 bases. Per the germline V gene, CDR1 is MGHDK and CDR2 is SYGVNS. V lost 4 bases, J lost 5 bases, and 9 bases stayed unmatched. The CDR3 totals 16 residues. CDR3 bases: TGTGCCAGCAGTGGAATAGCGGGAGCGTCCAACAATGAGCAGTTCTTC. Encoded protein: CASSGIAGASNNEQFF.

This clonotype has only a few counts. The CDR3 is CSARALLNNSPLHF. In DNA form, the CDR3 reads TGCAGTGCCAGGGCTCTCCTTAATAATTCACCCCTCCACTTT. The rearrangement joins TRBV20-1 to TRBJ1-6, with D maybe TRBD1 (5 bases). This CDR3 comprises 14 residues. V lost 6 bases and J lost 5, with 14 bases in between. Germline CDR1 reads DFQATT; CDR2 reads SNEGSKA (reference sequence).

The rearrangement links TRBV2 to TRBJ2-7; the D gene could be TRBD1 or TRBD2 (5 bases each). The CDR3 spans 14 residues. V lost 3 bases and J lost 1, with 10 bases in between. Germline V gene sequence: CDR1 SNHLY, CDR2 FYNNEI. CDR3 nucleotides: TGTGCCAGCAGTGAGGGGGAGTTGTCCTACGAGCAGTACTTC. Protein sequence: CASSEGELSYEQYF.

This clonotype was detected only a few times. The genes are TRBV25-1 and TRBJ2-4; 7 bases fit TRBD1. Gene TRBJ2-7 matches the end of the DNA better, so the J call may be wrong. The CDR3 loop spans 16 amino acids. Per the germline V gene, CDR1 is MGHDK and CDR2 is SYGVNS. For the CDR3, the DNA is TGTGCCAGCAGTCCCTCTGACAGGGTAAGAGGATACGAGCAGTACTTC. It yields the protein CASSPSDRVRGYEQYF.

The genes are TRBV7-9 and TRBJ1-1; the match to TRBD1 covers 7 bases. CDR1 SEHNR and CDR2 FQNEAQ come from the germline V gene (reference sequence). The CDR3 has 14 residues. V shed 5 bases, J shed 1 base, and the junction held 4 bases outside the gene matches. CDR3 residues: CASSLWDRNTEAFF. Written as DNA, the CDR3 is TGTGCCAGCAGCCTCTGGGACAGGAACACTGAAGCTTTCTTT. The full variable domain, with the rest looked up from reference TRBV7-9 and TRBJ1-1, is DTGVSQNPRHKITKRGQNVTFRCDPISEHNRLYWYRQTLGQGPEFLTYFQNEAQLEKSRLLSDRFSAERPKGSFSTLEIQRTEQGDSAMYLCASSLWDRNTEAFFGQGTRLTVV.